This T cell receptor (beta chain) originates from a study of blood T cells in healthy people across ages. PCR was performed a second time for about 7 to 11 cycles using a sample-barcoded 5' primer and a J-beta primer mix. TCRdb redid the calling of the 5' RACE reads with MiXCR, one entry per CDR3 protein. The repertoire holds some 1.8 million distinct CDR3 sequences, with roughly two fifths as singletons. Study-wide results and limits: The unsorted PBMCs prevented any conclusive comparison of naive versus antigen-experienced cells. A greater number of naive CD4+ cells and higher diversity distinguished long-lived donors from aged donors. Naive T cell percentage by flow cytometry tracked strongly with beta diversity.

Germline lookup yields CDR1 SGHTA and CDR2 FQGNSA. The ends were cut back, 5 bases at V and 5 bases at J, with 13 bases in the middle. The CDR3 contains 15 residues. Remarks on this clonotype: Antigen unknown.

The TCR comes from a human donor in good health. The sample comprised blood. The rearrangement links TRBV7-2 to TRBJ1-6; TRBD1 is a possible D gene (5 bases). In nucleotides, the CDR3 is TGTGCCAGCAGCCTGAGGGGAGGGCATAATTCACCCCTCCACTTT. Encoded protein: CASSLRGGHNSPLHF.